This section outlines one T cell receptor (beta chain) sequence together with its context. The sample originates from a study of blood T cell repertoires in COVID-19. The overall study: Samples came from the United States, Italy and Spain, spanning acute and convalescent COVID-19. In each case, the material was cDNA or gDNA derived from T cells, B-cell-depleted T cells, or PBMCs.

Study processing details: Using reference gene primer amplification, nucleated cell counts were estimated. Some clones are missing from TCRdb's copy, which holds only in-frame ones; the method was immunoSEQ multiplex PCR. That table supplies the V and J calls and clone size; D and trimming were determined from the DNA. The data contain about 150,000 clones, around 87% of them seen just once; the ten biggest clones take up roughly 0.57%. This CDR3 has 15 amino acids. The V end was cut by 2 bases, the J end by 5 bases, with 14 bases between. From germline, CDR1 is MGHRA and CDR2 YSYEKL. The source is a man aged 60-69 years with COVID-19, enrolled during active disease. The J gene is TRBJ2-3, the V gene TRBV4-1; possible D gene TRBD2, 6 bases. Sequencing input: peripheral blood. CDR3 region: CASSQSRFGGDTQYF. CDR3 sequence (DNA): TGCGCCAGCAGCCAATCCCGCTTCGGGGGAGATACGCAGTATTTT.